This is a list of T cell receptor beta chains from one sample in a study of blood T cell repertoires in COVID-19. Repertoires were generated with immunoSEQ multiplex PCR, while TCRdb's copy carries only in-frame clones and drops some. Here the sample spans 150,000 to 200,000 clones, less than 85% being singletons. The specimen sequenced was peripheral blood. Receptor source: a man in his fifties or sixties who had recovered from COVID-19. Both conserved end residues are trimmed from each CDR3.

v_gene	j_gene	CDR3aa
TRBV2	TRBJ1-1	ASSESGYINTEAF
TRBV7-8	TRBJ2-7	ASSLEAETSYEQY
TRBV3-1/TRBV3-2	TRBJ1-1	ASSQMAQGDTEAF
TRBV9	TRBJ2-3	ASSVVLSGTDTQY
TRBV9	TRBJ1-1	ASSVVGASNTEAF
TRBV30	TRBJ2-3	AWSFQGTQY
TRBV5-1	TRBJ1-6	ASSLGQGRNSPLH
TRBV4-3	TRBJ1-1	ASSQEGTGDRMNTEAF
TRBV19	TRBJ1-5	ASSIPTGQGHDQPQH
TRBV7-9	TRBJ1-1	ASSPGTVEAF
TRBV19	TRBJ2-6	ASSIDQLRAASGANVLT
TRBV20-1	TRBJ2-7	SARLGALY
TRBV29-1	TRBJ1-1	SGQASAEAF
TRBV9	TRBJ2-5	ASSPRGEGQETQY
TRBV19	TRBJ2-3	ASSIGGRVTDTQY
TRBV4-1	TRBJ2-2	ASSQGVGANTGELF
TRBV23-1	TRBJ1-1	ASSQSSATGVSTEAF
TRBV4-2	TRBJ2-6	ASSQVPAGANVLT
TRBV28	TRBJ1-5	ASRRQGGGNQPQH
TRBV9	TRBJ2-1	ASSVRGLAYNEQF
TRBV5-8	TRBJ2-5	ASSPGLTGPRGETQY
TRBV18	TRBJ2-6	ASSLRTGNSGANVLT
TRBV25-1	TRBJ1-2	ASSAQGYYGYT
TRBV27	TRBJ2-7	ASSPRPAESYEQY
TRBV19	TRBJ2-5	ASSISGRGQETQY
TRBV7-6	TRBJ1-3	ASSLEGRGKTGNTIY
TRBV23-1	TRBJ2-7	ASSPWPPLTYEQY
TRBV6-4	TRBJ1-1	ASSPTQANTEAF
TRBV5-1	TRBJ2-1	ASSFRDPGDNEQF
TRBV21-1	TRBJ1-1	ASSKVGANTEAF
TRBV14	TRBJ2-1	ASSLMTQAGGDEQF
TRBV2	TRBJ2-1	ASRRVAGGPWISNNEQF
TRBV28	TRBJ1-2	ASSQGSRHFPGYT
TRBV20-1	TRBJ2-7	SASITEGYEQY
TRBV7-3	TRBJ2-5	ASSLNRAETQY
TRBV5-4	TRBJ2-7	ASSFNAGYEQY
TRBV6-6	TRBJ2-1	ASSRLAGGPGYNEQF
TRBV27	TRBJ1-2	ASSAPSGGNYGYT
TRBV10-3	TRBJ2-7	AIRPSGREDEQY
TRBV12-3/TRBV12-4	TRBJ1-2	ASAGYGYT
TRBV28	TRBJ1-2	ASSLVGQGTSGYT
TRBV25-1	TRBJ2-3	ASSEGGRDTQY
TRBV12-5	TRBJ2-1	ASGLGRLAGRNEQF
TRBV13	TRBJ2-7	ASRRTSGMVSEQY
TRBV27	TRBJ2-7	ASSLFLSSGGSTSYEQY
TRBV5-4	TRBJ2-7	ASPLRRGASYEQY
TRBV29-1	TRBJ2-4	SVGASGKNIQY
TRBV16	TRBJ2-5	ASSRNRGETQY
TRBV5-1	TRBJ1-2	ASSFDRVSHYGYT
TRBV19	TRBJ2-6	ASSDPWSSGANVLT
TRBV10-1	TRBJ2-2	ASSEGTGANTGELF
TRBV13	TRBJ2-2	ASSPEGRGLAGELF
TRBV7-2	TRBJ2-3	ASSFGADTQY